Described below is a single T cell receptor (beta chain) sequence and its context. There are 17 residues in the CDR3. Between the trimmed V and J ends, which lost 5 bases and 2 bases, there was a span of 20 bases. CDR1 is SGHDN and CDR2 is FVKESK in the germline V gene. This sample is drawn from a study of blood T cell repertoires in COVID-19. Study at large: The samples span acute and convalescent COVID-19 from the United States, Italy and Spain. Sources were T cells, B-cell-depleted T cells, or PBMCs; the material itself was cDNA or gDNA.

In the original analysis: From reference gene primer amplification, estimates of nucleated cell counts were derived. Profiling relied on immunoSEQ multiplex PCR, and the TCRdb table lists in-frame clones only, not all of them. V and J calls and clone size come straight from that table; D and trimming were deduced from the DNA. The sample has 140,000 to 150,000 clones, around 82% seen once. The sequencing sample was made of peripheral blood. The genes are TRBV14 and TRBJ2-3; maybe TRBD2 (6 bases). This clonotype was obtained from a man in his 60s with active or convalescent COVID-19. The CDR3 here is CASSFLEAGTYTDTQYF. As DNA, the CDR3 is TGTGCCAGCAGCTTTCTAGAAGCCGGGACTTACACAGATACGCAGTATTTT.